This T cell receptor beta chain was identified during a study of Graves' ophthalmopathy and Graves' hyperthyroidism. This clonotype was counted ten times or more. The CDR3 extends over 18 amino acids. The trim removed 1 base at V and 4 bases at J, leaving 11 bases unmatched. Germline V gene sequence: CDR1 LGHNA, CDR2 YSLEER. TCR beta CDR3 regions were amplified from RNA transcripts. A first-round RT-PCR used HTBI primers, followed by a second-round multiplex PCR. TCRdb reanalysed the multiplex PCR reads using MiXCR and keeps one entry per CDR3 protein. This repertoire shows about 200,000 distinct CDR3 sequences, around 30% found once; its top ten account for around 9.8%.

The sample was peripheral blood. This clonotype originated in a man aged 50-60 years with Graves' ophthalmopathy. The chain employs TRBV4-3 and TRBJ2-7; 12 bases match TRBD2. The CDR3 region has the DNA TGCGCCAGCAGCCAAGCAGGAGGACTAGCGGGGCATGGGTACGAGCAGTACTTC. It specifies CASSQAGGLAGHGYEQYF.